Described below is a single TCR beta chain sequence and its context. The second PCR ran about 6 to 12 cycles with a sample-barcoded 5' primer and J-beta primers. TCRdb independently ran MiXCR on the 5' RACE reads; one entry per CDR3 protein. The sample includes about 1.6 million distinct CDR3 sequences, almost 35% of them seen just once. The data are from a study of blood T cells in healthy people across ages. Germline V gives CDR1 DFQATT, CDR2 SNEGSKA (reference sequence). Between the trimmed V and J ends, which lost 1 base and 3 bases, there was a span of 6 bases. The CDR3 has 13 residues. The sample comprised blood. This TCR was sampled from a woman under 40 in good health. The chain uses TRBV20-1 and TRBJ2-2; D call uncertain. CDR3 DNA: TGCAGTGCTAGAGGGAAGGACACCGGGGAGCTGTTTTTT. This translates into CSARGKDTGELFF.